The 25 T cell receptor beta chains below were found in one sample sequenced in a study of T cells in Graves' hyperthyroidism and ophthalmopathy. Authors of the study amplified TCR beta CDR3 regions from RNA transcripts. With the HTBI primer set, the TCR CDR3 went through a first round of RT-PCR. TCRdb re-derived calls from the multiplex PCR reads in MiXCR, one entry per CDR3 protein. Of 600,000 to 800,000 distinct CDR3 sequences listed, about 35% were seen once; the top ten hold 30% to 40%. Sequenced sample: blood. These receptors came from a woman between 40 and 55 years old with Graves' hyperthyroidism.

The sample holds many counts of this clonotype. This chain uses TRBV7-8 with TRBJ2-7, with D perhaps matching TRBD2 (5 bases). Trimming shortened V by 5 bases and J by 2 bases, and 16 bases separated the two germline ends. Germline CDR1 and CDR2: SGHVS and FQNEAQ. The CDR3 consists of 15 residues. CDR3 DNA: TGTGCCAGCAGCCCACGATCCGGGGTAACCTACGAGCAGTACTTC. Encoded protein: CASSPRSGVTYEQYF. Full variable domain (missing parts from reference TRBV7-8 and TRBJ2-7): GAGVSQSPRYKVAKRGQDVALRCDPISGHVSLFWYQQALGQGPEFLTYFQNEAQLDKSGLPSDRFFAERPEGSVSTLKIQRTQQEDSAVYLCASSPRSGVTYEQYFGPGTRLTVT.

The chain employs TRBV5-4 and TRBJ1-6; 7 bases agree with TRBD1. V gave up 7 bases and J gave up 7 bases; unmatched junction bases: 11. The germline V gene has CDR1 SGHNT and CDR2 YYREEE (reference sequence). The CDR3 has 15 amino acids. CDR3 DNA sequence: TGTGCCAGCCCCGGGACAGATTATCTGAATTCACCCCTCCACTTT. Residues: CASPGTDYLNSPLHF.

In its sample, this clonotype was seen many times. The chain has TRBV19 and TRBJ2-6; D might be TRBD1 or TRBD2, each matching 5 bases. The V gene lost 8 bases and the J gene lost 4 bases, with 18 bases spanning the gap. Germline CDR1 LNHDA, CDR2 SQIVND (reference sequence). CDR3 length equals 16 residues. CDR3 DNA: TGTGCCAGTTCGGGACGGGGATATTCCGGGGCCAACGTCCTGACTTTC. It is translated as CASSGRGYSGANVLTF.

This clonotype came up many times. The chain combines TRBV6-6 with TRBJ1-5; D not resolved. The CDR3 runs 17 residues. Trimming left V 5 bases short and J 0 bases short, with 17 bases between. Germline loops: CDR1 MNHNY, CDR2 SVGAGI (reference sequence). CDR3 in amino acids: CASSERAPLPSNQPQHF. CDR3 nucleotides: TGTGCCAGCAGTGAACGGGCCCCACTCCCTAGCAATCAGCCCCAGCATTTT.

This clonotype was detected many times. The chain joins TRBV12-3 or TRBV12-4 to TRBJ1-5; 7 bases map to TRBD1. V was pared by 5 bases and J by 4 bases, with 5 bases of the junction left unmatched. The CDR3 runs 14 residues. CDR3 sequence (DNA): TGTGCCAGCAGTGTGACAGGGAAAAATCAGCCCCAGCATTTT. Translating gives CASSVTGKNQPQHF.

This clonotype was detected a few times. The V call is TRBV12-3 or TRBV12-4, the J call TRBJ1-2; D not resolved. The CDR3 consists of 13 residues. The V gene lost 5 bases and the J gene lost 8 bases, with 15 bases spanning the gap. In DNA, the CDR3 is TGTGCCAGCAGTCCCAAGGACGGCCGGGGCTACACCTTC. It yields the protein CASSPKDGRGYTF.

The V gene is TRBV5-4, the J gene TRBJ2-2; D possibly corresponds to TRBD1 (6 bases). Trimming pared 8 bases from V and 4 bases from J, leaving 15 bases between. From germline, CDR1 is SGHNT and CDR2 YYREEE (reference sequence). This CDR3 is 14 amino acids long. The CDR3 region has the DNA TGTGCCAGTCAACAGGGTTCGGGCACCGGGGAGCTGTTTTTT. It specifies CASQQGSGTGELFF.

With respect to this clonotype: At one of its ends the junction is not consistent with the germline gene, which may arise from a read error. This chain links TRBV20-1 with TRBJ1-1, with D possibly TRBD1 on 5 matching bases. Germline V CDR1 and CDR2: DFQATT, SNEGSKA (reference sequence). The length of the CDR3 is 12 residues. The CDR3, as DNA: TGCGGTGCTTCGGGACCTAACACTGAAGCTTTCTTT. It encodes CGASGPNTEAFF.

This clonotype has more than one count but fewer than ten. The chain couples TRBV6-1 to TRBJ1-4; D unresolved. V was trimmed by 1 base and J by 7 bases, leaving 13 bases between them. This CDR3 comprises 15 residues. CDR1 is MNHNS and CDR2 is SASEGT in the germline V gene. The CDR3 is CASSEGPGDGEKLFF. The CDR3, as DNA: TGTGCCAGCAGTGAAGGACCAGGAGATGGTGAAAAACTGTTTTTT.

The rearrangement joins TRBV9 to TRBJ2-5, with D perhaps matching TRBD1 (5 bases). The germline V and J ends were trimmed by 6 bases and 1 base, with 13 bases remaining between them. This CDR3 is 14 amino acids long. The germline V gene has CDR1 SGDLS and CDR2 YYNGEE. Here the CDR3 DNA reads TGTGCCAGCACGAAAGGGGTCTCCCAAGAGACCCAGTACTTC. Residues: CASTKGVSQETQYF.

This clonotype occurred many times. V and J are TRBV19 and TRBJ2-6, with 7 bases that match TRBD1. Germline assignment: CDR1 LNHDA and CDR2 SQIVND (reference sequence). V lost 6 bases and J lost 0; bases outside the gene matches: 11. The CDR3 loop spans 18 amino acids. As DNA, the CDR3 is TGTGCCAGTAGCCCAGGGACAGCTCGCCTCTCTGGGGCCAACGTCCTGACTTTC. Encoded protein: CASSPGTARLSGANVLTF.

For the CDR3, the DNA is TGTGCCAGCAGTTTATCAGGGGCGCGGTATCACAGGGAGCTGTTTTTT. This gives the protein CASSLSGARYHRELFF. The J gene is TRBJ2-2, the V gene TRBV11-2; D might be TRBD1 (6 bases). This CDR3 comprises 16 residues. Germline loops: CDR1 SGHAT, CDR2 FQNNGV. Trimming cost V 6 bases and J 9 bases, with 23 bases left between them.

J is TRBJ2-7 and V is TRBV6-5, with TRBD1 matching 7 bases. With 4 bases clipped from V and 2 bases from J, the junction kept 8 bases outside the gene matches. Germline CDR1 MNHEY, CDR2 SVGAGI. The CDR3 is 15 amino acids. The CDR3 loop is CASSSTTGFPYEQYF. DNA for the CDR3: TGTGCCAGCAGTTCTACGACAGGGTTCCCCTACGAGCAGTACTTC.

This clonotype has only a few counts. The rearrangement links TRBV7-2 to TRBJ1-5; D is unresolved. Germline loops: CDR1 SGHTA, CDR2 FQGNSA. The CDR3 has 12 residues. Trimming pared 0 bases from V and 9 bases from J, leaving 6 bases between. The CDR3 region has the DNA TGTGCCAGCAGCTTAGCGGTCGGGCCCCAGCATTTT. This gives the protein CASSLAVGPQHF.

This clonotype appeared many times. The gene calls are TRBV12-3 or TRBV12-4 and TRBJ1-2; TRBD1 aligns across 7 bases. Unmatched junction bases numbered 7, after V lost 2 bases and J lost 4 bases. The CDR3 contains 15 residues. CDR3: CASSLSSGGSYGYTF. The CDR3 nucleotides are TGTGCCAGCAGTTTATCCTCAGGGGGAAGCTATGGCTACACCTTC.

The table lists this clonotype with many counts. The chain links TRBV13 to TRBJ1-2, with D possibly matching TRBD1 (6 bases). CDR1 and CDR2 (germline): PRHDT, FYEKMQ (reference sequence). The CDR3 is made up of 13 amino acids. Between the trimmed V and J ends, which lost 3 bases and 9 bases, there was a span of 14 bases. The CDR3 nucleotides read TGTGCCAGCAGCTTGGCGGCACAGGGAAGCTACACCTTC. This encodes CASSLAAQGSYTF.

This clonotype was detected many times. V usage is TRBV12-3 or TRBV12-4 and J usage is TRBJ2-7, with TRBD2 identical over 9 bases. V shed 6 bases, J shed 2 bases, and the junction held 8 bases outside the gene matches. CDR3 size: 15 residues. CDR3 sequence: CASSVTSGLTYEQYF. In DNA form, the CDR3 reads TGTGCCAGCAGCGTCACTAGCGGGTTAACCTACGAGCAGTACTTC.

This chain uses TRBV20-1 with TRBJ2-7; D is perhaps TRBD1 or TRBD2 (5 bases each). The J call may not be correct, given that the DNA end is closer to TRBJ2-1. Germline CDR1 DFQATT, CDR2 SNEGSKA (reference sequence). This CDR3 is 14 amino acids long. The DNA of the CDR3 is TGCAGTGCCCGACCCGGGGTAGGGGCTAGCGAGCAGTTCTTC. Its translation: CSARPGVGASEQFF.

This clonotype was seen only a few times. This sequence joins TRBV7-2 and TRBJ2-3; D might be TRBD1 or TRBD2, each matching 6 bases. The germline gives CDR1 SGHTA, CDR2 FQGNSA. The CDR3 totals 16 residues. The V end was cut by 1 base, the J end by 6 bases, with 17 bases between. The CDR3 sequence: CASSLGQEGTLDTQYF. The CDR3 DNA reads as TGTGCCAGCAGCTTAGGTCAGGAGGGGACACTGGATACGCAGTATTTT.

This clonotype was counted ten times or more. As DNA, the CDR3 is TGTGCCATCAGTGTTTTCAGTGGCAGCAACTATGGCTACACCTTC. Residues: CAISVFSGSNYGYTF. The chain recombines TRBV10-3 with TRBJ1-2; D ambiguous. CDR1 ENHRY and CDR2 SYGVKD come from the germline V gene. V was clipped by 4 bases and J by 2 bases, with 14 bases between them. The CDR3 has 15 residues.

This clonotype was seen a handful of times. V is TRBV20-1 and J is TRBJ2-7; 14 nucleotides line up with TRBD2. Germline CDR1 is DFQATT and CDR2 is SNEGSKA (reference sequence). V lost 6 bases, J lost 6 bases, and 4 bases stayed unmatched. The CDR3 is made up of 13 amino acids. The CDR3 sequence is CSAGTSGSPEQYF. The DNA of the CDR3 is TGCAGTGCGGGGACTAGCGGGAGTCCCGAGCAGTACTTC.

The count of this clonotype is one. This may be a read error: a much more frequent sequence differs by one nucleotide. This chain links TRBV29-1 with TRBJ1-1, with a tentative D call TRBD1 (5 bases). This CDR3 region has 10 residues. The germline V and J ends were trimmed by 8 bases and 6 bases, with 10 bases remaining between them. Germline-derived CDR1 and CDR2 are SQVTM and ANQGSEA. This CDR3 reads CSSRDAEAFF. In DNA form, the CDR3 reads TGCAGCTCGCGGGACGCTGAAGCTTTCTTT.

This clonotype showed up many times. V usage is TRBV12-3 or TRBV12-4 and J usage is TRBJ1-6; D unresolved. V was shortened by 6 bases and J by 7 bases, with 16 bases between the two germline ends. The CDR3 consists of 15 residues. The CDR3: CASSHARRPNSPLHF. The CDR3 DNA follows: TGTGCCAGCAGCCACGCTAGGCGGCCAAATTCACCCCTCCACTTT.

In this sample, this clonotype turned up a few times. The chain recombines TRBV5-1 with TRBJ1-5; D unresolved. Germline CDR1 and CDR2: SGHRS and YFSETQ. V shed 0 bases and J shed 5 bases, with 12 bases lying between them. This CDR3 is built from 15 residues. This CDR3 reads CASSLGTGSDQPQHF. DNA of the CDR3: TGCGCCAGCAGCTTGGGCACGGGTTCGGATCAGCCCCAGCATTTT.

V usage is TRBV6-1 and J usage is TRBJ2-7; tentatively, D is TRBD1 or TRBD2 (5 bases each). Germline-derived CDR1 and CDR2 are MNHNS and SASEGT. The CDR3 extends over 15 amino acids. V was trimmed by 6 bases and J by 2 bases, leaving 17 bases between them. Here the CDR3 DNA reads TGTGCCAGCAGCCCCGAAGCACGGGGACCCTACGAGCAGTACTTC. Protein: CASSPEARGPYEQYF.